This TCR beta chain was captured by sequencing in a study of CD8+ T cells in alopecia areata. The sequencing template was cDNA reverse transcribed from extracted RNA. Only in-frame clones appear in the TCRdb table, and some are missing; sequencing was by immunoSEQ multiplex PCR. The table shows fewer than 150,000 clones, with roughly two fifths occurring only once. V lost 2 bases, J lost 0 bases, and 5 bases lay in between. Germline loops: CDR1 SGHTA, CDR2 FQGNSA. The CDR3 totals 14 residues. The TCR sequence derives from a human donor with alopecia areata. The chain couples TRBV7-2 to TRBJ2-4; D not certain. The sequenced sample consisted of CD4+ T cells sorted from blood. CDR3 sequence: CASSLSLAKNIQYF. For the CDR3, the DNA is TGTGCCAGCAGCTTAAGTCTAGCCAAAAACATTCAGTACTTC.